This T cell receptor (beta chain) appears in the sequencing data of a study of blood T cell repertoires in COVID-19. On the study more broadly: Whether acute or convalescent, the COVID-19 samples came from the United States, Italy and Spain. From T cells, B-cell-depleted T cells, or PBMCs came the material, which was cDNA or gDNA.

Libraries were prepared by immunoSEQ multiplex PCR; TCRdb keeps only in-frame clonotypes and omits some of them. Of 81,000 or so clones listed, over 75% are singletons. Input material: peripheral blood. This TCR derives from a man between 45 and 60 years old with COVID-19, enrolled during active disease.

CDR3 sequence: CASGGGTGWYGYTF. In DNA, the CDR3 is TGTGCCAGCGGAGGGGGGACAGGATGGTATGGCTACACCTTC. The rearrangement joins TRBV6-5 to TRBJ1-2; 8 bases agree with TRBD1. Trimming removed 8 bases from V and 5 bases from J; junction bases left unmatched: 10. The CDR3 is made up of 14 amino acids. Germline values: CDR1 MNHEY, CDR2 SVGAGI.